The 13 T cell receptor beta chains listed next were all sequenced from one sample in a study of cytomegalovirus exposure and HLA in healthy donors. PCR was performed using 60 Vbeta and 13 Jbeta primers. TCRdb's table, derived via immunoSEQ multiplex PCR, lists solely in-frame clones and lacks some. Of roughly 130,000 clones listed, 60% to 80% are singletons. The sequenced material came from PBMCs. Every receptor here comes from a woman between 55 and 75 years old in good health and CMV-seropositive.

The V gene is TRBV18, the J gene TRBJ1-1; 9 bases match TRBD1. This CDR3 contains 15 residues. The trim removed 4 bases at V and 3 bases at J, leaving 6 bases unmatched. Per the germline V gene, CDR1 is KGHSH and CDR2 is LQKENI. The CDR3 bases are TGTGCCAGCTCACTAGGGACAGGGTTTGACACTGAAGCTTTCTTT. Amino acid sequence: CASSLGTGFDTEAFF.

This chain uses TRBV21-1 with TRBJ1-5; the D call of TRBD1 is as the table states it, not checked on the DNA. TRBV21-1 is an annotated pseudogene. This CDR3 contains 15 residues. In nucleotides, the CDR3 is TGTGCCAGCAGCAAGGGACAGGGTGGGAATCAGCCCCAGCATTTT. Its translation is CASSKGQGGNQPQHF.

CDR3 sequence (DNA): TGCGCCAGCAGTGCGAGACAGGGGAACACTGAAGCTTTCTTT. Its translation is CASSARQGNTEAFF. The chain employs TRBV10-1 and TRBJ1-1; 7 nucleotides agree with TRBD1. The CDR3 runs 14 residues. The V gene end was trimmed by 4 bases and the J gene end by 1 base; junction bases not matched to a gene: 3. The germline gives CDR1 WNHNN, CDR2 SYGVQD (reference sequence).

This rearrangement joins TRBV11-3 to TRBJ1-1, with D perhaps matching TRBD1 (5 bases). This CDR3 is 15 amino acids long. V dropped 1 base and J dropped 5 bases, with 14 bases sitting between them. In germline, CDR1 is SGHNT, CDR2 YENEEA. CDR3 amino acids: CASSLGRGSGTEAFF. The DNA of the CDR3 is TGTGCCAGCAGCTTAGGACGGGGGTCGGGTACTGAAGCTTTCTTT.

A word on this clone: The junction departs from germline at one end; a sequencing error may be responsible. The sample has other DNA sequences that encode this CDR3 too. J is TRBJ1-6 and V is TRBV6-5; 7 bases are shared with TRBD1. The CDR3 runs 15 residues. Germline V gives CDR1 MNHEY, CDR2 SVGAGI. The CDR3 here is CASSYWDSRSSPLHF. Written as DNA, the CDR3 is TGTGCCAGCAGCTACTGGGACAGTAGGAGTTCACCCCTCCACTTT.

A word on this clone: A read error may produce the germline difference seen at one junction end. The sample has other DNA sequences that encode this CDR3 too. The chain recombines TRBV6-1 with TRBJ1-6; 8 bases line up with TRBD1. The CDR3 totals 15 residues. Germline CDR1 and CDR2: MNHNS and SASEGT. The DNA of the CDR3 is TGTGCCAGCTACCCTCGGACAGGGAGTAATTCACCCCTTCACTTT. It encodes CASYPRTGSNSPLHF.

This clone came up a few times. V gene TRBV11-3 combines with J gene TRBJ2-5; perhaps TRBD2 as D (5 bases). Germline CDR1 and CDR2: SGHNT and YENEEA. The CDR3 has 14 residues. Trimming took 4 bases from V and 0 from J, leaving 9 bases between them. CDR3 sequence (DNA): TGTGCCAGCAGCTCCGCCGGGAACCAAGAGACCCAGTACTTC. Translated, it gives CASSSAGNQETQYF.

V is TRBV4-1 and J is TRBJ1-1; TRBD1 agrees at 8 bases. Germline V gene lookup returns CDR1 MGHRA and CDR2 YSYEKL. CDR3 length: 13 residues. J lost 11 bases, V lost 0 bases, and 5 bases had no gene match. CDR3 sequence: CASSQELDREAFF. The CDR3, as DNA: TGCGCCAGCAGCCAAGAGTTGGACAGGGAGGCTTTCTTT.

This clone appeared a single time. The chain carries TRBV19 and TRBJ1-2, with TRBD1 matching over 7 bases. With 6 bases clipped from V and 7 bases from J, the junction kept 17 bases outside the gene matches. The V gene's germline CDR1 is LNHDA and CDR2 SQIVND (reference sequence). This CDR3 is 16 amino acids long. The CDR3 bases are TGTGCCAGTAGGTCCGCGGGACAGCGGAATATTGGTGGCTACACCTTC. Residues: CASRSAGQRNIGGYTF.

The table lists this clone with a few counts. This sequence joins TRBV6-5 and TRBJ1-2; 7 bases agree with TRBD1. CDR1 is MNHEY, CDR2 SVGAGI, per germline. With V trimmed by 5 bases and J by 7 bases, 10 bases remained unmatched. CDR3 length equals 14 residues. The CDR3 spells CASSKTGPEVGYTF. The DNA for the CDR3 is TGTGCCAGCAGTAAGACAGGGCCCGAGGTTGGCTACACCTTC.

This chain links TRBV9 with TRBJ2-1; 7 nucleotides match TRBD1. The CDR3 spans 15 residues. CDR1 and CDR2 from the germline V gene are SGDLS and YYNGEE. Trimming removed 0 bases from V and 2 bases from J; junction bases left unmatched: 2. The CDR3 reads CASSVEGATYNEQFF. As DNA, the CDR3 is TGTGCCAGCAGCGTAGAGGGGGCCACCTACAATGAGCAGTTCTTC.

The CDR3 region has the DNA TGTGCCAGCAGCCTTTCCCTCCCTAATCAGCCCCAGCATTTT. Translated: CASSLSLPNQPQHF. The genes are TRBV7-9 and TRBJ1-5, with no clear D. This CDR3 is 14 amino acids long. The germline V and J ends were trimmed by 5 bases and 4 bases, with 12 bases remaining between them. Germline lookup yields CDR1 SEHNR and CDR2 FQNEAQ (reference sequence).

The J gene is TRBJ2-7, the V gene TRBV6-5, with TRBD1 as a possible D gene (5 bases). The CDR3 spans 15 residues. CDR1 and CDR2 (germline): MNHEY, SVGAGI. V gave up 0 bases and J gave up 2 bases, with 11 bases separating them. In nucleotides, the CDR3 is TGTGCCAGCAGTTACTCGGCTCAGGGCGCCTACGAGCAGTACTTC. Its translation is CASSYSAQGAYEQYF.